The next 21 T cell receptor beta chains were all read from a single sample in a study of T cell responses to AZD1222 COVID-19 vaccine. Data came from immunoSEQ multiplex PCR; TCRdb stores just in-frame clones and leaves some out. The sample has about 37,000 clones; 75% to 90% are singletons. This material consisted of peripheral blood, taken on day 0 of AZD1222 vaccination. All receptors come from an adult in good health.

The gene calls are TRBV2 and TRBJ1-1, with a weak D call TRBD1 (6 bases). The germline V gene encodes CDR1 SNHLY and CDR2 FYNNEI. V lost 0 bases to trimming and J lost 5 bases, with 16 bases between them. The CDR3 has 16 amino acids. The CDR3 region is CASSEARTGLRTEAFF. DNA of the CDR3: TGTGCCAGCAGTGAAGCACGAACAGGGTTAAGAACTGAAGCTTTCTTT.

This clone was picked up a small number of times. The chain uses TRBV28 and TRBJ1-2; D possibly corresponds to TRBD1 (5 bases). V lost 6 bases and J lost 5, with 19 bases in between. This CDR3 is built from 15 residues. Germline loops: CDR1 MDHEN, CDR2 SYDVKM. The CDR3 bases are TGTGCCAGCAGAACAAGGCGGGGGGATAGGTATGGCTACACCTTC. It is translated as CASRTRRGDRYGYTF.

The rearrangement links TRBV3-1 (or the pseudogene TRBV3-2) to TRBJ1-2, with D possibly being TRBD1 (6 bases). Germline loops: CDR1 LGHDT, CDR2 YNNKEL (reference sequence). V was shortened by 3 bases and J by 6 bases, with 11 bases between the two germline ends. This CDR3 contains 13 residues. CDR3 sequence reads: CASSQGGAHGYTF. Written as DNA, the CDR3 is TGTGCCAGCAGCCAGGGGGGGGCGCATGGCTACACCTTC.

The sample holds one count of this clone. CDR3 sequence: CASRPTGMANEKLFF. The CDR3 DNA is TGTGCCAGTAGACCCACAGGGATGGCTAATGAAAAACTGTTTTTT. This chain joins TRBV19 and TRBJ1-4; TRBD1 might be the D (6 bases). CDR1 and CDR2 from the germline V gene are LNHDA and SQIVND (reference sequence). The CDR3 is 15 amino acids. Trimming pared 6 bases from V and 3 bases from J, leaving 14 bases between.

This chain connects TRBV29-1 to TRBJ1-5; 7 nucleotides match TRBD1. The CDR3 has 13 amino acids. Trimming at V came to 0 bases and at J to 7 bases, leaving 3 bases not matched to a gene. Germline lookup yields CDR1 SQVTM and CDR2 ANQGSEA. The CDR3 region has the DNA TGCAGCGTTGAAGAGGGAGGGGGCCAGCCCCAGCATTTT. It translates to CSVEEGGGQPQHF.

In this sample, this clone turned up once. The J gene is TRBJ1-5, the V gene TRBV28, with D perhaps TRBD1 (6 bases). The CDR3 sequence is 15 residues long. In germline, CDR1 is MDHEN, CDR2 SYDVKM. Trimming left V 6 bases short and J 3 bases short, with 15 bases between. The CDR3: CASRSPGADNQPQHF. The DNA of the CDR3 is TGTGCCAGCAGGTCGCCAGGGGCGGACAATCAGCCCCAGCATTTT.

This clone was observed a few times. The V gene is TRBV29-1, the J gene TRBJ1-1; D possibly corresponds to TRBD1 (6 bases). This CDR3 comprises 12 residues. Germline V gives CDR1 SQVTM, CDR2 ANQGSEA. Trimming cost V 4 bases and J 4 bases, with 10 bases left between them. The CDR3 bases are TGCAGCGTTGCAGGGGAGGGCACTGAAGCTTTCTTT. It yields the protein CSVAGEGTEAFF.

The V call is TRBV10-3, the J call TRBJ1-4; the D gene is possibly TRBD1 (5 bases). V was trimmed by 3 bases and J by 8 bases, leaving 10 bases between them. Germline-derived CDR1 and CDR2 are ENHRY and SYGVKD. This CDR3 has 13 amino acids. Here the CDR3 DNA reads TGTGCCATCAGTGACAGGGAAGACGAAAAACTGTTTTTT. Protein sequence: CAISDREDEKLFF.

The J gene is TRBJ1-4, the V gene TRBV7-5. TRBV7-5 is a known pseudogene. This CDR3 has 15 amino acids. The CDR3 protein is CVRSFFKNRTEKLFF. The DNA for the CDR3 is TGTGTCAGAAGCTTCTTCAAAAATAGGACTGAAAAACTGTTTTTT.

The genes are TRBV16 and TRBJ1-1, with TRBD1 matching 7 bases. In germline, CDR1 is KGHSY, CDR2 FQNENV. The CDR3 extends over 13 amino acids. V lost 7 bases to trimming and J lost 3 bases; unmatched junction nucleotides: 5. The CDR3 nucleotides are TGTGCCAGCACCCGGGACAGACACACTGAAGCTTTCTTT. Residues: CASTRDRHTEAFF.

The CDR3 loop is CASSSDSLLYGYTF. CDR3 nucleotide sequence: TGTGCCAGCTCATCCGACAGCCTTCTTTATGGCTACACCTTC. The genes are TRBV18 and TRBJ1-2, with a tentative D call TRBD1 (5 bases). The CDR3 length is 14 residues. Trimming pared 5 bases from V and 5 bases from J, leaving 15 bases between. Germline V gives CDR1 KGHSH, CDR2 LQKENI.

The chain is built from TRBV5-1 and TRBJ2-1; 10 nucleotides agree with TRBD1. V gave up 2 bases and J gave up 5 bases; unmatched junction bases: 7. Germline CDR1 is SGHRS and CDR2 is YFSETQ. This CDR3 spans 16 amino acids. The CDR3 is CASSFSGTGANNEQFF. In DNA form, the CDR3 reads TGCGCCAGCAGCTTCTCCGGGACAGGGGCGAACAATGAGCAGTTCTTC.

The chain combines TRBV4-1 with TRBJ1-1, with D possibly TRBD1 on 6 matching bases. The CDR3 runs 16 residues. V dropped 1 base and J dropped 4 bases, with 16 bases sitting between them. Germline CDR1 and CDR2: MGHRA and YSYEKL. As DNA, the CDR3 is TGCGCCAGCAGCCAAGCCCCTACAGGGTTGGGCACTGAAGCTTTCTTT. The encoded protein is CASSQAPTGLGTEAFF.

The genes are TRBV19 and TRBJ2-6; 8 positions match TRBD1. The V and J ends lost 1 base and 2 bases, in that order; junction bases with no gene match: 4. Germline CDR1 reads LNHDA; CDR2 reads SQIVND (reference sequence). The CDR3 is 17 amino acids. CDR3 residues: CASSIGQGAPGANVLTF. The CDR3 nucleotides are TGTGCCAGTAGTATAGGGCAGGGGGCGCCTGGGGCCAACGTCCTGACTTTC. The full variable domain, with the rest looked up from reference TRBV19 and TRBJ2-6, is DGGITQSPKYLFRKEGQNVTLSCEQNLNHDAMYWYRQDPGQGLRLIYYSQIVNDFQKGDIAEGYSVSREKKESFPLTVTSAQKNPTAFYLCASSIGQGAPGANVLTFGAGSRLTVL.

This chain joins TRBV28 and TRBJ2-1; D uncertain. Germline V lookup: CDR1 MDHEN, CDR2 SYDVKM. Trimming pared 1 base from V and 4 bases from J, leaving 20 bases between. The CDR3 totals 18 residues. In nucleotides, the CDR3 is TGTGCCAGCAGTTTATTGGGTAGTGGCGTCCCCCCGTACAATGAGCAGTTCTTC. Translation gives CASSLLGSGVPPYNEQFF. The full variable domain, completed using reference TRBV28 and TRBJ2-1, is DVKVTQSSRYLVKRTGEKVFLECVQDMDHENMFWYRQDPGLGLRLIYFSYDVKMKEKGDIPEGYSVSREKKERFSLILESASTNQTSMYLCASSLLGSGVPPYNEQFFGPGTRLTVL.

The gene calls are TRBV27 and TRBJ2-6; 8 bases align to TRBD2. The V and J ends lost 5 bases and 8 bases, in that order; junction bases with no gene match: 8. The V gene's germline CDR1 is MNHEY and CDR2 SMNVEV (reference sequence). The CDR3 length is 15 residues. This CDR3 reads CASSLGLAGSNVLTF. The CDR3 DNA is TGTGCCAGCAGTCTCGGGCTAGCGGGTTCCAACGTCCTGACTTTC.

This chain joins TRBV28 and TRBJ2-2; a weak D match, TRBD2 (6 bases). The germline V and J ends were trimmed by 6 bases and 3 bases, with 14 bases remaining between them. CDR1 and CDR2 (germline): MDHEN, SYDVKM. CDR3 size: 15 residues. In DNA, the CDR3 is TGTGCCAGCAGCACGGGAGAAGCGGACACCGGGGAGCTGTTTTTT. Protein sequence: CASSTGEADTGELFF.

This clone is a singleton in its sample. The chain recombines TRBV3-1 (or the pseudogene TRBV3-2) with TRBJ2-1, with 8 bases identical to TRBD2. J lost 0 bases, V lost 3 bases, and 10 bases had no gene match. The CDR3 contains 18 residues. Germline CDR1 is LGHDT and CDR2 is YNNKEL (reference sequence). CDR3 coding DNA: TGTGCCAGCAGCCATTCATTATTGCGGGGGGCCTCCTACAATGAGCAGTTCTTC. Encoded protein: CASSHSLLRGASYNEQFF.

The chain couples TRBV19 to TRBJ2-3; D unclear. CDR3 length: 12 residues. Trimming removed 5 bases from V and 1 base from J, with 4 bases in between. Per the germline V gene, CDR1 is LNHDA and CDR2 is SQIVND (reference sequence). The CDR3 protein is CASSVGTDTQYF. The CDR3 DNA is TGTGCCAGTAGTGTAGGCACAGATACGCAGTATTTT.

The chain employs TRBV4-1 and TRBJ1-2; 8 nucleotides align to TRBD1. V trimming: 0 bases; J trimming: 4 bases; junction bases outside the gene matches: 7. The CDR3 is made up of 16 amino acids. The germline gives CDR1 MGHRA, CDR2 YSYEKL. DNA of the CDR3: TGCGCCAGCAGCCAAGAATCAGGGGGCCCCTCCTATGGCTACACCTTC. Residues: CASSQESGGPSYGYTF.

The V call is TRBV9, the J call TRBJ1-6, with 7 bases lining up with TRBD1. Germline trimming cut 3 bases from V and 7 bases from J; bases unmatched to any gene: 7. Germline values: CDR1 SGDLS, CDR2 YYNGEE. The CDR3 spans 15 residues. CDR3 in amino acids: CASSEGAYSNSPLHF. The CDR3 nucleotides read TGTGCCAGCAGCGAGGGGGCCTACTCCAATTCACCCCTCCACTTT.